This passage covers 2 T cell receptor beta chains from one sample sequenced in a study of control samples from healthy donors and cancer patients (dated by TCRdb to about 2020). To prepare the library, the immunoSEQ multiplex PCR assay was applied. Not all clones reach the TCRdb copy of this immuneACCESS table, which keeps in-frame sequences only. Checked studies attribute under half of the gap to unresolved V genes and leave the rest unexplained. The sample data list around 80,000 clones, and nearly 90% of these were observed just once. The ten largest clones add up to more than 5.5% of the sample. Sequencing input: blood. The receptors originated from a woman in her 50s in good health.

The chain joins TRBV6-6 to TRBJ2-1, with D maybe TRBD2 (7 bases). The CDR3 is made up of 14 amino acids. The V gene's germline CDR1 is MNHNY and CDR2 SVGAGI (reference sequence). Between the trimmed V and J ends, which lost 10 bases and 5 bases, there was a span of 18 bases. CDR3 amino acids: CAIGLGGANNEQFF. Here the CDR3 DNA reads TGTGCCATAGGGCTTGGGGGGGCAAACAATGAGCAGTTCTTC.

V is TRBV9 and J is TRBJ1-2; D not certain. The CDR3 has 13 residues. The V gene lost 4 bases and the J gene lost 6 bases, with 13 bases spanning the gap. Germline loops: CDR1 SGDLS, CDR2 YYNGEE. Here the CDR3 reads CASSTASGHGYTF. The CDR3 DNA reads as TGTGCCAGCAGCACAGCAAGCGGGCATGGCTACACCTTC.